The sequence of this T cell receptor (beta chain) was determined in a study of blood T cell repertoires in COVID-19. Study overall: The United States, Italy and Spain supplied acute and convalescent COVID-19 samples.

Ages ranged from about 18 to 90 years, with residence in more than 20 US areas. Grouping used clinical history reported by participants in a survey and questionnaire. Cohort 3 recovery required two negative PCRs, clearance, or symptom resolution. Assay: immunoSEQ multiplex PCR; the TCRdb copy retains only in-frame clones and omits some. Of a few hundred thousand clones in the sample, over 75% were seen once. With respect to this clone: This sample includes further DNA sequences coding for the same CDR3.

J gave up 1 base and V 6 bases, and 6 bases lay outside the gene matches. Germline CDR1 and CDR2: LNHDA and SQIVND (reference sequence). CDR3 length: 15 amino acids. The source is a man between 25 and 39 years old who had recovered from COVID-19. The sample comprised PBMCs or T cells enriched from blood (not recorded which). This chain uses TRBV19 with TRBJ1-1; 9 bases agree with TRBD1. The CDR3 sequence: CASSQQGAGNTEAFF. The CDR3 DNA sequence: TGTGCCAGTAGCCAACAGGGGGCTGGGAACACTGAAGCTTTCTTT.